There are many counts of the clone carrying this T cell receptor (beta chain). Antigen specificity is unknown. TCRdb re-derived calls from the reads in MiXCR, one entry per CDR3 protein. The sample shows approximately 160,000 distinct CDR3 sequences, more than 15% of them seen only once. The source of the sample is a study of T cell repertoires in cytomegalovirus infection. Study-wide context: Public TCR beta signatures were indicative of both CMV infection and a matching HLA type.

This CDR3 is built from 14 residues. The germline V gene has CDR1 SEHNR and CDR2 FQNEAQ (reference sequence). Germline trimming cut 7 bases from V and 5 bases from J; bases unmatched to any gene: 6. Findings of the study overall: CMV carriers with the relevant HLA were identified by cumulative public TCR beta family frequency.

The sequence was collected from a human donor in good health (CMV status not recorded). Some clones in this sample may be carry-over from other donors' samples. The sample comprised CD8+ T cells from PBMCs. This rearrangement joins TRBV7-9 to TRBJ1-2; TRBD1 aligns across 11 bases. The CDR3 sequence: CASTTGTGGYGYTF. Here the CDR3 DNA reads TGTGCCAGCACCACCGGGACAGGGGGGTATGGCTACACCTTC.